These 19 T cell receptor beta chains were sequenced from one sample in a study of T cell clonotyping in hematopoietic cell transplantation. Repertoires were generated with immunoSEQ multiplex PCR, while TCRdb's copy carries only in-frame clones and drops some. The sample carries about 14,000 clones, 80% to 90% recorded once. Source: PBMCs, taken 100 days after allogeneic stem cell transplant. These receptors were collected from a male patient in his forties or fifties who had an allogeneic stem cell transplant from an unrelated donor, so T cells may come from the graft donor. Some clones in this sample may be carry-over from other donors' samples.

V gene TRBV19 combines with J gene TRBJ1-5, with D perhaps TRBD1 (5 bases). There are 14 residues in the CDR3. Looked up from germline, CDR1 is LNHDA and CDR2 is SQIVND (reference sequence). The V and J ends lost 7 bases and 7 bases respectively, with 17 bases between them. The CDR3 nucleotides read TGTGCCAGTAACCTTGGCCAGGGTGTACAGCCCCAGCATTTT. Translated: CASNLGQGVQPQHF.

The chain combines TRBV6-4 with TRBJ1-1; D is perhaps TRBD1 (5 bases). Germline V gene data show CDR1 as MRHNA and CDR2 as SNTAGT. Trimming took 2 bases from V and 7 from J, leaving 11 bases between them. The CDR3 covers 13 residues. The CDR3 region is CASSDGTLNEAFF. CDR3 sequence (DNA): TGTGCCAGCAGTGACGGGACGCTGAATGAAGCTTTCTTT.

V and J are TRBV5-4 and TRBJ2-5; TRBD2 matches at 9 bases. V shed 3 bases and J 1 base; nucleotides not matched to a gene: 7. The CDR3 contains 16 residues. Per germline, CDR1 SGHNT and CDR2 YYREEE (reference sequence). Written as DNA, the CDR3 is TGTGCCAGCAGCTCAAGCGGGGGGCGGATCCAAGAGACCCAGTACTTC. It specifies CASSSSGGRIQETQYF.

This chain uses TRBV19 with TRBJ2-3; D gene uncertain. With 6 bases removed from V and 1 base from J, the gap between germline ends came to 11 bases. Germline V gene sequence: CDR1 LNHDA, CDR2 SQIVND (reference sequence). This CDR3 spans 14 amino acids. As DNA, the CDR3 is TGTGCCAGTAGCCCCTCGAGCGGCACAGATACGCAGTATTTT. Protein: CASSPSSGTDTQYF.

The CDR3 loop is CASSLGVGREGIQETQYF. DNA of the CDR3: TGTGCCAGCAGCTTAGGAGTTGGGCGGGAGGGGATTCAAGAGACCCAGTACTTC. The rearrangement uses TRBV11-3 and TRBJ2-5, with 9 bases aligning to TRBD2. The CDR3 loop spans 18 amino acids. Germline assignment: CDR1 SGHNT and CDR2 YENEEA. Trimming at V came to 1 base and at J to 2 bases, leaving 11 bases not matched to a gene.

The J gene is TRBJ1-2, the V gene TRBV6-5; D is ambiguous. Per germline, CDR1 MNHEY and CDR2 SVGAGI. Trimming shortened V by 0 bases and J by 2 bases, and 7 bases separated the two germline ends. The CDR3 is 14 residues long. CDR3 protein: CASSYSGPNYGYTF. The CDR3 region has the DNA TGTGCCAGCAGTTACTCCGGACCCAACTATGGCTACACCTTC.

The CDR3, as DNA: TGTGCCAGCAGCTTAGCGACAGACGAATATCAGCCCCAGCATTTT. It specifies CASSLATDEYQPQHF. The V call is TRBV7-8, the J call TRBJ1-5; tentative D call: TRBD1 (5 bases). Germline loops: CDR1 SGHVS, CDR2 FQNEAQ. CDR3 length: 15 residues. V dropped 0 bases and J dropped 5 bases, with 11 bases sitting between them.

The chain uses TRBV27 and TRBJ2-7; D gene ambiguous. This CDR3 contains 14 residues. From germline, CDR1 is MNHEY and CDR2 SMNVEV (reference sequence). V lost 3 bases to trimming and J lost 3 bases, with 12 bases between them. The CDR3 sequence: CASSFHTPGYEQYF. The CDR3 DNA reads as TGTGCCAGCAGTTTCCATACCCCCGGCTACGAGCAGTACTTC.

The chain employs TRBV29-1 and TRBJ2-3, with 14 bases identical to TRBD2. V lost 6 bases to trimming and J lost 0 bases; unmatched junction nucleotides: 8. From germline, CDR1 is SQVTM and CDR2 ANQGSEA. The CDR3 has 17 residues. The CDR3 coding sequence is TGCAGCGTGACGACTAGCGGGAGGGGGGGTAGCACAGATACGCAGTATTTT. Its protein product is CSVTTSGRGGSTDTQYF.

CDR3 in amino acids: CASSQGGTQYF. CDR3 DNA: TGCGCCAGCAGCCAGGGGGGTACGCAGTATTTT. V gene TRBV4-1 combines with J gene TRBJ2-3; a weak D match, TRBD2 (6 bases). V shed 3 bases and J shed 8 bases, with 6 bases lying between them. Germline V lookup: CDR1 MGHRA, CDR2 YSYEKL. CDR3 length: 11 amino acids.

The J gene is TRBJ1-5, the V gene TRBV28, with D perhaps matching TRBD1 (6 bases). V gave up 6 bases and J gave up 7 bases, with 13 bases separating them. This CDR3 spans 13 amino acids. Germline CDR1 reads MDHEN; CDR2 reads SYDVKM. This CDR3 is CASSLRGYQPQHF. The CDR3, as DNA: TGTGCCAGCAGCCTTAGGGGGTACCAGCCCCAGCATTTT.

The chain joins TRBV19 to TRBJ1-2, with D perhaps matching TRBD1 (6 bases). Per germline, CDR1 LNHDA and CDR2 SQIVND (reference sequence). CDR3 size: 14 residues. V lost 2 bases to trimming and J lost 8 bases, with 15 bases between them. This CDR3 reads CASSIRQAERGYTF. Written as DNA, the CDR3 is TGTGCCAGTAGTATACGACAGGCCGAACGGGGCTACACCTTC.

The rearrangement joins TRBV28 to TRBJ2-7; no definite D call. The CDR3 consists of 14 residues. Trimming removed 6 bases from V and 3 bases from J, with 15 bases in between. Per the germline V gene, CDR1 is MDHEN and CDR2 is SYDVKM. The CDR3 bases are TGTGCCAGCAGGGAACAGACGGCCAGCTACGAGCAGTACTTC. Its translation: CASREQTASYEQYF. Variable domain in full (rest from reference TRBV28 and TRBJ2-7): DVKVTQSSRYLVKRTGEKVFLECVQDMDHENMFWYRQDPGLGLRLIYFSYDVKMKEKGDIPEGYSVSREKKERFSLILESASTNQTSMYLCASREQTASYEQYFGPGTRLTVT.

Sample share makes this clone medium-sized. This chain connects TRBV11-2 to TRBJ2-3, with no clear D. Germline CDR1 is SGHAT and CDR2 is FQNNGV. This CDR3 region has 14 residues. The V end lost 3 bases, the J end lost 5 bases, and 12 bases lay between the germline ends. CDR3 region: CASSFLGRGDTQYF. CDR3 sequence (DNA): TGTGCCAGCAGCTTTTTAGGGCGTGGAGATACGCAGTATTTT.

The chain employs TRBV7-2 and TRBJ1-2; D gene ambiguous. CDR3 length: 14 residues. The ends were cut back, 2 bases at V and 6 bases at J, with 13 bases in the middle. The germline gives CDR1 SGHTA, CDR2 FQGNSA. CDR3 nucleotides: TGTGCCAGCAGCTTAAGGGCGCTCCGGAATGGCTACACCTTC. Amino acids: CASSLRALRNGYTF.

The V call is TRBV19, the J call TRBJ1-5, with 7 bases fitting TRBD1. This CDR3 comprises 15 residues. The germline V gene has CDR1 LNHDA and CDR2 SQIVND (reference sequence). The trim removed 5 bases at V and 4 bases at J, leaving 8 bases unmatched. CDR3 sequence: CASSPQPQGNQPQHF. The CDR3 bases are TGTGCCAGTAGTCCGCAACCACAGGGGAATCAGCCCCAGCATTTT.

The chain couples TRBV2 to TRBJ2-1; 9 nucleotides align to TRBD1. The germline V gene has CDR1 SNHLY and CDR2 FYNNEI. V gave up 3 bases and J gave up 6 bases; unmatched junction bases: 3. This CDR3 region has 14 residues. CDR3 bases: TGTGCCAGCAGTGAGCGGACAGGGGTCAATGAGCAGTTCTTC. Its translation is CASSERTGVNEQFF.

The sample holds a few counts of this clone. This rearrangement joins TRBV6-5 to TRBJ1-5; TRBD1 is a possible D gene (6 bases). Germline V gene lookup returns CDR1 MNHEY and CDR2 SVGAGI. CDR3 length equals 14 residues. V lost 6 bases, J lost 2 bases, and 11 bases lay in between. The CDR3 DNA follows: TGTGCCAGCAGAACAGGGTACGGCAATCAGCCCCAGCATTTT. It encodes CASRTGYGNQPQHF.

V usage is TRBV30 and J usage is TRBJ1-1, with D tentatively TRBD1 (5 bases). The CDR3 sequence is 13 residues long. Between the trimmed V and J ends, which lost 2 bases and 3 bases, there was a span of 10 bases. Germline CDR1 is GTSNPN and CDR2 is SVGIG (reference sequence). The DNA for the CDR3 is TGTGCCTGGAGTACCCTGGGGGACACTGAAGCTTTCTTT. This translates into CAWSTLGDTEAFF.